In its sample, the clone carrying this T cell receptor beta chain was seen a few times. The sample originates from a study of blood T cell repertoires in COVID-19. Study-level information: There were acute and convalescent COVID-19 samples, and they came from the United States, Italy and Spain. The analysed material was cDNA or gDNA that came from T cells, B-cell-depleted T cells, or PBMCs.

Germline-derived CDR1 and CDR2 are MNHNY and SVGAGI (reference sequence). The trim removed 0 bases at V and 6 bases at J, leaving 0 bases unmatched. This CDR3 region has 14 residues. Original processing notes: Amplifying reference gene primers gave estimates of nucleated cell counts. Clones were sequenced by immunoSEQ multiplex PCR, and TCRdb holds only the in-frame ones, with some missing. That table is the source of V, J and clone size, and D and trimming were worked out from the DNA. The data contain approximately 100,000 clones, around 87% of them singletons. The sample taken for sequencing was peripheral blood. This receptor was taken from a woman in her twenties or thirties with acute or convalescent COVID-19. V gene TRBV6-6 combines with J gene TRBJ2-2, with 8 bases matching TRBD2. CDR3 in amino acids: CASSYSAGAGELFF. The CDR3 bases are TGTGCCAGCAGTTACTCAGCGGGGGCCGGGGAGCTGTTTTTT.